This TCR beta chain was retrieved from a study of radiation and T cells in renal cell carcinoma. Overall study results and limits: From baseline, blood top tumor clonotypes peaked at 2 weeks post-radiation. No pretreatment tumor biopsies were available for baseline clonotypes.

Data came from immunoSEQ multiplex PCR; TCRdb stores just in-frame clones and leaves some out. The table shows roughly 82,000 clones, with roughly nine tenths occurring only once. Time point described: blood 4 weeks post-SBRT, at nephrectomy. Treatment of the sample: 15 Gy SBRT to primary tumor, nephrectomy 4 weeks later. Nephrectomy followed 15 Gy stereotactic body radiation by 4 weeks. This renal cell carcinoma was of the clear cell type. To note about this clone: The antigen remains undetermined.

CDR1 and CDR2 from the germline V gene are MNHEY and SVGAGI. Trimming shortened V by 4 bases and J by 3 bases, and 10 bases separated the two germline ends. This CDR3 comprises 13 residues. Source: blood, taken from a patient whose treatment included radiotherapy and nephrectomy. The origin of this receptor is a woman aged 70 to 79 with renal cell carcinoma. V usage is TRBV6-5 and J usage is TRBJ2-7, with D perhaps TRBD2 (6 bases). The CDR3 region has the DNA TGTGCCAGCAGTTTTCGGGACTTCTACGAGCAGTACTTC. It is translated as CASSFRDFYEQYF.